Shown below are 18 T cell receptor beta chains from a single sample sequenced in a study of T cell responses to AZD1222 COVID-19 vaccine. This table comes from immunoSEQ multiplex PCR, and its TCRdb copy is limited to in-frame clones, with some not included. The sample has approximately 100,000 clones, around 90% seen once. This sample comprised peripheral blood, obtained on day 0 of AZD1222 vaccination. These TCRs come from an adult in good health.

This chain joins TRBV6-2 or TRBV6-3 and TRBJ1-5, with no clear D. CDR1 is MNHEY and CDR2 is SVGEGT in the germline V gene. This CDR3 spans 15 amino acids. V dropped 2 bases and J dropped 2 bases, with 10 bases sitting between them. Written as DNA, the CDR3 is TGTGCCAGCAGTTACATAGGGATGGGCAATCAGCCCCAGCATTTT. Protein product: CASSYIGMGNQPQHF.

V is TRBV18 and J is TRBJ1-4; a weak D match, TRBD1 (5 bases). This CDR3 region has 16 residues. CDR1 and CDR2 (germline): KGHSH, LQKENI. The V gene lost 2 bases and the J gene lost 0 bases, with 10 bases spanning the gap. The CDR3 region is CASSPDRRATNEKLFF. The CDR3 region has the DNA TGTGCCAGCTCACCAGACAGAAGAGCAACTAATGAAAAACTGTTTTTT.

V and J are TRBV5-1 and TRBJ2-2; 10 bases line up with TRBD2. Germline CDR1 is SGHRS and CDR2 is YFSETQ. The CDR3 sequence is 16 residues long. Trimming removed 4 bases from V and 8 bases from J; junction bases left unmatched: 11. As DNA, the CDR3 is TGCGCCAGCAGCGTAACCCCTAGCGGGGGAGGTGGGGAGCTGTTTTTT. Protein product: CASSVTPSGGGGELFF.

The genes are TRBV27 and TRBJ1-2, with 12 bases that match TRBD1. The CDR3 loop spans 19 amino acids. Germline CDR1 is MNHEY and CDR2 is SMNVEV (reference sequence). The junction had 14 bases not matched to a gene; V was cut back by 2 bases and J by 4 bases. CDR3 sequence reads: CASSLKWKGQGAQSYGYTF. The CDR3 nucleotides are TGTGCCAGCAGTTTAAAGTGGAAGGGACAGGGGGCGCAGAGCTATGGCTACACCTTC.

CDR3 protein: CASRGQAKGQPQHF. The CDR3 coding sequence is TGTGCCAGCAGAGGACAGGCCAAGGGGCAGCCCCAGCATTTT. The chain couples TRBV2 to TRBJ1-5, with 7 positions matching TRBD1. Germline lookup yields CDR1 SNHLY and CDR2 FYNNEI. This CDR3 contains 14 residues. Trimming cost V 6 bases and J 7 bases; bases outside gene matches: 9.

The V gene is TRBV4-2, the J gene TRBJ1-1, with unresolved D. V was shortened by 6 bases and J by 0 bases, with 2 bases between the two germline ends. The germline gives CDR1 LGHNA, CDR2 YNFKEQ. The CDR3 runs 11 residues. The DNA for the CDR3 is TGTGCCAGCAGGATGAACACTGAAGCTTTCTTT. This gives the protein CASRMNTEAFF.

The CDR3, as DNA: TGTGCCAGCAGTTCGGACAGGGTCTATAATTCACCCCTCCACTTT. It specifies CASSSDRVYNSPLHF. The rearrangement joins TRBV6-5 to TRBJ1-6; TRBD1 agrees at 8 bases. The trim removed 4 bases at V and 3 bases at J, leaving 2 bases unmatched. Germline V gives CDR1 MNHEY, CDR2 SVGAGI. The CDR3 loop spans 15 amino acids.

The V and J genes are TRBV19 and TRBJ2-5; TRBD2 might be the D (5 bases). Between the trimmed V and J ends, which lost 0 bases and 7 bases, there was a span of 21 bases. The CDR3 contains 17 residues. The germline CDR1 and CDR2 sequences are LNHDA and SQIVND (reference sequence). CDR3 residues: CASSIDRPGTARGTQYF. The CDR3 nucleotides are TGTGCCAGTAGTATAGATCGACCTGGAACAGCCCGGGGGACCCAGTACTTC.

V usage is TRBV9 and J usage is TRBJ1-6; D is undetermined. The CDR3 totals 16 residues. The V gene lost 0 bases and the J gene lost 0 bases, with 7 bases spanning the gap. Germline V CDR1 and CDR2: SGDLS, YYNGEE. The CDR3 DNA follows: TGTGCCAGCAGCGTAGACAGTTCCTCCTATAATTCACCCCTCCACTTT. This encodes CASSVDSSSYNSPLHF.

This chain joins TRBV6-6 and TRBJ2-7, with 10 nucleotides matching TRBD1. This CDR3 is built from 16 residues. Trimming removed 2 bases from V and 8 bases from J; junction bases left unmatched: 12. Germline loops: CDR1 MNHNY, CDR2 SVGAGI (reference sequence). The CDR3 DNA follows: TGTGCCAGCAGTTACCAAACGACAGGGGGCGGCCTAAAGCAGTACTTC. Amino acids: CASSYQTTGGGLKQYF.

This chain links TRBV19 with TRBJ1-1, with no clear D. The CDR3 runs 15 residues. Trimming took off 7 bases at V and 5 bases at J, with 20 bases between the two ends. In germline, CDR1 is LNHDA, CDR2 SQIVND (reference sequence). The CDR3 here is CASTFFDGERTEAFF. In DNA form, the CDR3 reads TGTGCCAGTACCTTTTTTGATGGGGAGAGGACTGAAGCTTTCTTT.

J is TRBJ2-7 and V is TRBV3-1 (or the pseudogene TRBV3-2); D uncertain. This CDR3 has 14 amino acids. CDR1 and CDR2 from the germline V gene are LGHDT and YNNKEL (reference sequence). V was trimmed by 4 bases and J by 2 bases, leaving 12 bases between them. The CDR3 region has the DNA TGTGCCAGCAGCCGAACCCAGATTCCCTACGAGCAGTACTTC. This translates into CASSRTQIPYEQYF.

The rearrangement uses TRBV4-3 and TRBJ2-2, with TRBD1 matching 10 bases. The V gene's germline CDR1 is LGHNA and CDR2 YSLEER. The V gene end was trimmed by 0 bases and the J gene end by 5 bases; junction bases not matched to a gene: 0. The CDR3 spans 15 residues. The DNA of the CDR3 is TGCGCCAGCAGCCAAGAGGGACAGGGGACCGGGGAGCTGTTTTTT. Translated, it gives CASSQEGQGTGELFF.

This chain links TRBV6-5 with TRBJ1-3, with a tentative D call TRBD1 (5 bases). The CDR3 length is 13 residues. Looked up from germline, CDR1 is MNHEY and CDR2 is SVGAGI. Trimming cost V 8 bases and J 3 bases, with 11 bases left between them. CDR3 protein: CASWDAGGNTIYF. The CDR3 bases are TGTGCCAGCTGGGACGCAGGTGGAAACACCATATATTTT.

DNA for the CDR3: TGTGCCAGCGGCCGGGGACAGGGCGAAACCCAGTACTTC. Protein sequence: CASGRGQGETQYF. This chain uses TRBV11-2 with TRBJ2-5; 9 positions agree with TRBD1. V was pared by 8 bases and J by 8 bases, with 9 bases of the junction left unmatched. In germline, CDR1 is SGHAT, CDR2 FQNNGV. The length of the CDR3 is 13 residues.

The genes are TRBV3-1 (or the pseudogene TRBV3-2) and TRBJ1-2, with 8 bases aligning to TRBD1. V lost 5 bases to trimming and J lost 6 bases; unmatched junction nucleotides: 5. The germline V gene has CDR1 LGHDT and CDR2 YNNKEL (reference sequence). The CDR3 has 13 residues. The CDR3 nucleotides are TGTGCCAGCAGCGGACGACAGGGGAATGGCTACACCTTC. The encoded protein is CASSGRQGNGYTF.

The chain has TRBV2 and TRBJ2-1; 7 positions match TRBD1. The length of the CDR3 is 14 residues. The germline CDR1 and CDR2 sequences are SNHLY and FYNNEI. The V gene end was trimmed by 6 bases and the J gene end by 6 bases; junction bases not matched to a gene: 8. Here the CDR3 reads CASRPTGVRNEQFF. The CDR3 DNA follows: TGTGCCAGCAGACCTACAGGGGTGCGCAATGAGCAGTTCTTC.

The gene calls are TRBV7-9 and TRBJ1-2; possibly TRBD1 for D (5 bases). The ends were cut back, 4 bases at V and 4 bases at J, with 10 bases in the middle. Germline V CDR1 and CDR2: SEHNR, FQNEAQ (reference sequence). This CDR3 comprises 13 residues. CDR3 nucleotides: TGTGCCAGCAGCTCGGGGGGTTTCTATGGCTACACCTTC. Translated, it gives CASSSGGFYGYTF.